This passage covers 24 T cell receptor beta chains from one sample sequenced in a study of Ad26.COV2.S vaccination and SARS-CoV-2 variants. Assay used: immunoSEQ multiplex PCR; TCRdb lists only in-frame clones, some missing. The sample holds about 220,000 clones, around 89% seen once. Treatment here: roughly 18 received Ad26.COV2.S at low or high dose, single or two shots; several received placebo; per-sample allocation not given. At day 63 after the first vaccine or placebo injection, samples were drawn. The sample here was peripheral blood, taken in a trial of Ad26.COV2.S vaccine versus placebo. Receptors originate from a person aged 18-65 years who received the Ad26.COV2.S COVID-19 vaccine or a placebo.

V gene TRBV7-9 combines with J gene TRBJ2-5; the match to TRBD1 covers 9 bases. Germline trimming cut 6 bases from V and 3 bases from J; bases unmatched to any gene: 14. CDR1 is SEHNR, CDR2 FQNEAQ, per germline (reference sequence). The CDR3 consists of 17 residues. The CDR3 sequence: CASSLQGARLREETQYF. For the CDR3, the DNA is TGTGCCAGCAGTCTACAGGGGGCGAGGTTAAGGGAAGAGACCCAGTACTTC.

The gene calls are TRBV6-4 and TRBJ2-7; D not resolved. The CDR3 loop spans 13 amino acids. Germline V lookup: CDR1 MRHNA, CDR2 SNTAGT. Deletions cut 2 bases from V and 5 bases from J, with 10 bases between. CDR3 in DNA: TGTGCCAGCAGTGACCCGCCCTGGGACGAGCAGTACTTC. Residues: CASSDPPWDEQYF.

This sequence joins TRBV7-2 and TRBJ1-4; 8 bases fit TRBD1. The CDR3 totals 14 residues. Germline trimming cut 5 bases from V and 8 bases from J; bases unmatched to any gene: 7. Germline CDR1 reads SGHTA; CDR2 reads FQGNSA. CDR3 in amino acids: CASSAGGASEKLFF. CDR3 bases: TGTGCCAGCAGCGCAGGGGGCGCTTCGGAAAAACTGTTTTTT.

The chain recombines TRBV18 with TRBJ2-1; the match to TRBD1 covers 7 bases. Germline V gene data show CDR1 as KGHSH and CDR2 as LQKENI. V trimming: 2 bases; J trimming: 9 bases; junction bases outside the gene matches: 7. This CDR3 spans 14 amino acids. The CDR3 DNA sequence: TGTGCCAGCTCACCATCCCAGGGGGTCGCTGAGCAGTTCTTC. Translating it yields CASSPSQGVAEQFF.

The chain links TRBV7-9 to TRBJ1-2; 7 positions agree with TRBD1. This CDR3 is 14 amino acids long. The germline CDR1 and CDR2 sequences are SEHNR and FQNEAQ (reference sequence). V lost 6 bases, J lost 7 bases, and 11 bases stayed unmatched. This chain's CDR3 is CASSWGDRAAGYTF. The CDR3 DNA follows: TGTGCCAGCAGTTGGGGTGACAGGGCGGCTGGCTACACCTTC.

Only a few counts were recorded for this clone. This sequence joins TRBV19 and TRBJ2-2, with 10 bases identical to TRBD1. This CDR3 region has 15 residues. V shed 6 bases, J shed 1 base, and the junction held 2 bases outside the gene matches. The germline V gene has CDR1 LNHDA and CDR2 SQIVND (reference sequence). Written as DNA, the CDR3 is TGTGCCAGTAGGACAGGGGGCCGGAACACCGGGGAGCTGTTTTTT. This translates into CASRTGGRNTGELFF. The whole variable domain, remainder taken from reference TRBV19 and TRBJ2-2, is DGGITQSPKYLFRKEGQNVTLSCEQNLNHDAMYWYRQDPGQGLRLIYYSQIVNDFQKGDIAEGYSVSREKKESFPLTVTSAQKNPTAFYLCASRTGGRNTGELFFGEGSRLTVL.

The rearrangement links TRBV5-1 to TRBJ2-2; 13 bases agree with TRBD2. The V and J ends lost 5 bases and 1 base, in that order; junction bases with no gene match: 2. CDR3 length: 16 residues. Germline CDR1 SGHRS, CDR2 YFSETQ. The DNA for the CDR3 is TGCGCCAGCAGACTAGCGGGAGGGTTGAACACCGGGGAGCTGTTTTTT. It is translated as CASRLAGGLNTGELFF. Using reference TRBV5-1 and TRBJ2-2 for the parts outside the CDR3, the full variable domain is KAGVTQTPRYLIKTRGQQVTLSCSPISGHRSVSWYQQTPGQGLQFLFEYFSETQRNKGNFPGRFSGRQFSNSRSEMNVSTLELGDSALYLCASRLAGGLNTGELFFGEGSRLTVL.

The genes are TRBV20-1 and TRBJ2-7; TRBD2 matches at 9 bases. The germline CDR1 and CDR2 sequences are DFQATT and SNEGSKA (reference sequence). V shed 3 bases, J shed 3 bases, and the junction held 6 bases outside the gene matches. This CDR3 has 14 amino acids. The CDR3 DNA is TGCAGTGCTAGTCCCTTGACTAGCGGCTACGAGCAGTACTTC. Its protein is CSASPLTSGYEQYF.

The CDR3 here is CASSQGYEQYF. Here the CDR3 DNA reads TGTGCCAGCAGTCAGGGCTACGAGCAGTACTTC. The chain has TRBV12-3 or TRBV12-4 and TRBJ2-7; a weak D match, TRBD1 (5 bases). The V end lost 5 bases, the J end lost 3 bases, and 5 bases lay between the germline ends. The CDR3 extends over 11 amino acids.

Here the CDR3 reads CAISISGESSYEQYF. The CDR3, as DNA: TGTGCCATCAGCATTAGCGGGGAGAGCTCCTACGAGCAGTACTTC. The rearrangement joins TRBV10-3 to TRBJ2-7, with 8 bases aligning to TRBD2. This CDR3 has 15 residues. Germline V gene lookup returns CDR1 ENHRY and CDR2 SYGVKD. V lost 6 bases and J lost 0; bases outside the gene matches: 7.

This clone was found once. The junction shows a germline mismatch at one end, possibly a read error. The chain couples TRBV7-7 to TRBJ2-7, with D possibly matching TRBD1 (5 bases). Germline V gene data show CDR1 as SSHAT and CDR2 as FNYEAQ (reference sequence). The CDR3 totals 13 residues. CDR3: CASSPLDNSEQYF. The CDR3 DNA is TGTGCTAGCAGCCCCTTGGACAACTCCGAGCAGTACTTC.

The V and J genes are TRBV3-1 (or the pseudogene TRBV3-2) and TRBJ1-1; 7 nucleotides align to TRBD1. Unmatched junction bases numbered 5, after V lost 2 bases and J lost 2 bases. This CDR3 comprises 15 residues. Germline CDR1 and CDR2: LGHDT and YNNKEL (reference sequence). Here the CDR3 reads CASSQKQGTNTEAFF. The CDR3 nucleotides are TGTGCCAGCAGCCAAAAACAGGGGACAAACACTGAAGCTTTCTTT.

This clone was observed once. The V gene is TRBV21-1, the J gene TRBJ2-1; TRBD1, the table's D call, lacks a check against the DNA. TRBV21-1 is a pseudogene locus. The CDR3 length is 17 residues. CDR3 coding DNA: TGTGCCAGCAGCAAAGCGCCAGATTATCGTGGCTACAATGAGCAGTTCTTC. Protein product: CASSKAPDYRGYNEQFF.

V is TRBV28 and J is TRBJ2-7; D is ambiguous. V was pared by 7 bases and J by 7 bases, with 11 bases between. The germline gives CDR1 MDHEN, CDR2 SYDVKM. The length of the CDR3 is 11 residues. The CDR3 DNA follows: TGTGCCAGCACCCATGGGTCTGAGCAGTACTTC. Translating it yields CASTHGSEQYF.

The chain couples TRBV6-5 to TRBJ1-3; D call uncertain. V was shortened by 6 bases and J by 1 base, with 13 bases between the two germline ends. Germline V gene lookup returns CDR1 MNHEY and CDR2 SVGAGI. This CDR3 contains 15 residues. The CDR3 DNA follows: TGTGCCAGCAGGGAGCAGGTGGGGTCTGGAAACACCATATATTTT. This gives the protein CASREQVGSGNTIYF.

This rearrangement joins TRBV15 to TRBJ1-4, with D unclear. Germline assignment: CDR1 LNHNV and CDR2 YYDKDF (reference sequence). This CDR3 region has 14 residues. The V end was cut by 8 bases, the J end by 8 bases, with 18 bases between. The CDR3 bases are TGTGCCACCGCCCCCCTAGGGAAGTACGAAAAACTGTTTTTT. Its translation is CATAPLGKYEKLFF.

V gene TRBV29-1 combines with J gene TRBJ2-7; 12 bases map to TRBD2. Looked up from germline, CDR1 is SQVTM and CDR2 is ANQGSEA. The V and J ends lost 6 bases and 9 bases, in that order; junction bases with no gene match: 9. CDR3 length: 13 amino acids. The CDR3 protein is CSVRLAGVGWQYF. CDR3 nucleotides: TGCAGCGTCCGACTAGCGGGAGTGGGATGGCAGTACTTC.

The rearrangement links TRBV5-1 to TRBJ1-1; weak D call: TRBD1 (6 bases). The CDR3 sequence is 15 residues long. Germline-derived CDR1 and CDR2 are SGHRS and YFSETQ. The V end lost 0 bases, the J end lost 5 bases, and 14 bases lay between the germline ends. DNA of the CDR3: TGCGCCAGCAGCTTGGTTCTAGTGGGGGCAACTGAAGCTTTCTTT. Translated, it gives CASSLVLVGATEAFF.

V and J are TRBV29-1 and TRBJ2-7; D is possibly TRBD2 (7 bases). CDR1 SQVTM and CDR2 ANQGSEA come from the germline V gene. This CDR3 contains 14 residues. The V end lost 6 bases, the J end lost 2 bases, and 17 bases lay between the germline ends. The CDR3 sequence: CSVTPRGATYEQYF. The CDR3 DNA sequence: TGCAGCGTGACCCCTCGGGGGGCGACCTACGAGCAGTACTTC.

The chain combines TRBV7-9 with TRBJ2-2, with 10 nucleotides matching TRBD1. Germline lookup yields CDR1 SEHNR and CDR2 FQNEAQ (reference sequence). This CDR3 contains 15 residues. The trim removed 3 bases at V and 2 bases at J, leaving 0 bases unmatched. The CDR3 DNA is TGTGCCAGCAGCTTGACAGGGGGCAACACCGGGGAGCTGTTTTTT. Protein product: CASSLTGGNTGELFF.

V usage is TRBV24-1 and J usage is TRBJ2-2, with 8 bases aligning to TRBD1. The CDR3 consists of 15 residues. Germline trimming cut 7 bases from V and 7 bases from J; bases unmatched to any gene: 10. Germline-derived CDR1 and CDR2 are KGHDR and SFDVKD. DNA of the CDR3: TGTGCCACCAGAGAATCAGGGGGCGCGGGCGGGGAGCTGTTTTTT. Translation gives CATRESGGAGGELFF.

The chain has TRBV28 and TRBJ2-3, with TRBD2 identical over 12 bases. The CDR3 contains 15 residues. Germline CDR1 and CDR2: MDHEN and SYDVKM. J was trimmed by 2 bases and V by 8 bases; bases with no gene match: 5. The CDR3 reads CASARTSGNTDTQYF. In nucleotides, the CDR3 is TGTGCCAGCGCCCGGACTAGCGGGAACACAGATACGCAGTATTTT.

This clone was seen only once. The V gene is TRBV10-3, the J gene TRBJ1-1, with D possibly TRBD1 on 5 matching bases. The CDR3 loop spans 14 amino acids. V dropped 0 bases and J dropped 6 bases, with 11 bases sitting between them. Germline CDR1 is ENHRY and CDR2 is SYGVKD. CDR3 residues: CAISESKGHPEAFF. CDR3 nucleotide sequence: TGTGCCATCAGTGAGTCTAAGGGGCACCCTGAAGCTTTCTTT.

This clone was picked up one time. The rearrangement joins TRBV5-4 to TRBJ1-6; perhaps TRBD1 as D (5 bases). The V end was cut by 5 bases, the J end by 9 bases, with 12 bases between. Looked up from germline, CDR1 is SGHNT and CDR2 is YYREEE (reference sequence). The CDR3 is made up of 13 amino acids. CDR3 sequence: CASRRDPTSPLHF. CDR3 nucleotide sequence: TGTGCCAGCAGGCGGGACCCTACTTCACCCCTCCACTTT. The variable domain in full, completed from reference TRBV5-4 and TRBJ1-6, reads ETGVTQSPTHLIKTRGQQVTLRCSSQSGHNTVSWYQQALGQGPQFIFQYYREEENGRGNFPPRFSGLQFPNYSSELNVNALELDDSALYLCASRRDPTSPLHFGNGTRLTVT.